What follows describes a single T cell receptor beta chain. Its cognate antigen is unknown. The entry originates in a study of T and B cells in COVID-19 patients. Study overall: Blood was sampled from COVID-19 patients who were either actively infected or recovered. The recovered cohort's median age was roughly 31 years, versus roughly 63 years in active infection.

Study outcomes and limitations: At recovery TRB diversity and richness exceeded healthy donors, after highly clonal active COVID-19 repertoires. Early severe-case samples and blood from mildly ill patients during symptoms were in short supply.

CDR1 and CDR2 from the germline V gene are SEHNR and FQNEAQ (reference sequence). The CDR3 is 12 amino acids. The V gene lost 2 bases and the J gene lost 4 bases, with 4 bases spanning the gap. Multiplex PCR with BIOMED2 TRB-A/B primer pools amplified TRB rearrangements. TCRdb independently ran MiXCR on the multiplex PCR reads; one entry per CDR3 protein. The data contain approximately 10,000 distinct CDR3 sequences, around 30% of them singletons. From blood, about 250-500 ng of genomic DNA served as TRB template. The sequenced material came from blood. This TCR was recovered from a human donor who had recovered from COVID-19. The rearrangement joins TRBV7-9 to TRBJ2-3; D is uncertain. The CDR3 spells CASSLTADTQYF. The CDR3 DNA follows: TGTGCCAGCAGCTTAACGGCAGATACGCAGTATTTT.